This TCR beta chain was profiled in a study of shared clonotypes between healthy human individuals. Overall study context: CD4 naive cells filled three plates per donor, CD4 memory three, CD8 naive two and CD8 memory one.

V lost 5 bases and J lost 3, with 5 bases in between. Germline loops: CDR1 SEHNR, CDR2 FQNEAQ (reference sequence). The CDR3 is made up of 11 amino acids. Nashville, Tennessee was home to all donors, each a Caucasian adult. This clone was observed a handful of times. As yet, its antigen is unknown. Notes on the study in general: Between four donors, naive CD4 clonotypes were shared at a level of about 5%.

Produced via immunoSEQ multiplex PCR; TCRdb's table is partial and in-frame only. The sample has around 79,000 clones; 60% to 65% are singletons. The TCR sequence derives from a man aged 25 to 40 in good health. Sequenced input: memory CD8+ T cells sorted from blood. Subset of the sample: CD45RO+ cells pooled with CCR7-negative TemRA cells. The rearrangement uses TRBV7-9 and TRBJ2-7; no clear D. The CDR3 sequence is CASSPDYEQYF. CDR3 bases: TGTGCCAGCAGCCCGGACTACGAGCAGTACTTC.